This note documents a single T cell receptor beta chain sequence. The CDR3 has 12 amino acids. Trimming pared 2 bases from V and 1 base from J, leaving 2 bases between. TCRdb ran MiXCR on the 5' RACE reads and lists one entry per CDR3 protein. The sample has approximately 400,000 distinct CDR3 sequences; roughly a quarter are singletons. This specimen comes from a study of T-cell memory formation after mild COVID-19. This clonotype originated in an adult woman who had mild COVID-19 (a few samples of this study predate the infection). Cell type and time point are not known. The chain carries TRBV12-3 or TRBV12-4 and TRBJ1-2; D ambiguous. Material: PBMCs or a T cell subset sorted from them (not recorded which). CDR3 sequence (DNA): TGTGCCAGCAGTTTACATAACTATGGCTACACCTTC. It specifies CASSLHNYGYTF.